This record concerns one T cell receptor beta chain sequence. The table came from immunoSEQ multiplex PCR; TCRdb's copy has only in-frame clones and leaves some out. The sample shows 350,000 to 550,000 clones, around 89% of them seen only once. The data were taken from a study of blood T cell repertoires in COVID-19. Turning to the study itself: Some COVID-19 samples were acute and others convalescent; all came from the United States, Italy and Spain.

The length of the CDR3 is 13 residues. Germline-derived CDR1 and CDR2 are GTSNPN and SVGIG (reference sequence). Trimming shortened V by 0 bases and J by 9 bases, and 14 bases separated the two germline ends. V usage is TRBV30 and J usage is TRBJ1-2; D remains ambiguous. The sequence derives from a woman aged 25 to 39 with acute or convalescent COVID-19. The sample consisted of peripheral blood. This CDR3 is CAWSVGLETRYTF. CDR3 coding DNA: TGTGCCTGGAGTGTAGGTCTAGAGACCCGCTACACCTTC. The full variable domain, with the rest looked up from reference TRBV30 and TRBJ1-2, is SQTIHQWPATLVQPVGSPLSLECTVEGTSNPNLYWYRQAAGRGLQLLFYSVGIGQISSEVPQNLSASRPQDRQFILSSKKLLLSDSGFYLCAWSVGLETRYTFGSGTRLTVV.